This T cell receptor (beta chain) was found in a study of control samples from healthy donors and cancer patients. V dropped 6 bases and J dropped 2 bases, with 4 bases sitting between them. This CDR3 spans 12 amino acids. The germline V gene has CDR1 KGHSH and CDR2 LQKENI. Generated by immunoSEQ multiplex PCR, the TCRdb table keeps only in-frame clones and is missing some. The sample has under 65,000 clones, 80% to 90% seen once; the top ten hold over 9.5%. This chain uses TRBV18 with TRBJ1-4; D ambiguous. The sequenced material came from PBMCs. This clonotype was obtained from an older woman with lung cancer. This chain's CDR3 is CASSFTNEKLFF. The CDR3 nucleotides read TGTGCCAGCTCCTTTACTAATGAAAAACTGTTTTTT. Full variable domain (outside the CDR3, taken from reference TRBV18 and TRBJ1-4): NAGVMQNPRHLVRRRGQEARLRCSPMKGHSHVYWYRQLPEEGLKFMVYLQKENIIDESGMPKERFSAEFPKEGPSILRIQQVVRGDSAAYFCASSFTNEKLFFGSGTQLSVL.